These 13 T cell receptor beta chains were all obtained from the same sample, sequenced in a study of technical replicates of blood from a few donors (dated 2017 in TCRdb). Libraries were constructed by the immunoSEQ multiplex PCR assay. What TCRdb holds here is the immuneACCESS table cut down to in-frame rearrangements. Part of the clones is not present; checked against another copy, under half of the missing clones reflect an unresolved V gene, and the others are unexplained. The sample table lists about 70,000 clones, 95% to 98% of them with a count of one. Of the sample, roughly 0.2% is held by the ten largest clones. The source material was T cells isolated from PBMCs. These receptors all stem from a human donor in good health.

The J gene is TRBJ2-1, the V gene TRBV7-6; 7 bases are a match to TRBD1. The CDR3 runs 15 residues. Germline CDR1 is SGHVS and CDR2 is FNYEAQ. With V trimmed by 5 bases and J by 0 bases, 4 bases remained unmatched. CDR3 amino acids: CASSTGVSSYNEQFF. The CDR3 region has the DNA TGTGCCAGCAGCACAGGGGTGTCCTCCTACAATGAGCAGTTCTTC. The variable domain in full, completed from reference TRBV7-6 and TRBJ2-1, reads GAGVSQSPRYKVTKRGQDVALRCDPISGHVSLYWYRQALGQGPEFLTYFNYEAQQDKSGLPNDRFSAERPEGSISTLTIQRTEQRDSAMYRCASSTGVSSYNEQFFGPGTRLTVL.

This sequence joins TRBV10-3 and TRBJ2-7, with 8 bases that match TRBD2. The CDR3 loop spans 15 amino acids. J lost 2 bases, V lost 2 bases, and 5 bases had no gene match. Germline V lookup: CDR1 ENHRY, CDR2 SYGVKD. CDR3 bases: TGTGCCATCAGTGAGAGCGGGAGCCTCCCCTACGAGCAGTACTTC. This sequence encodes CAISESGSLPYEQYF.

The chain is built from TRBV9 and TRBJ1-4, with a weak D call TRBD1 (6 bases). Germline loops: CDR1 SGDLS, CDR2 YYNGEE. The CDR3 has 14 residues. V lost 0 bases and J 8 bases, leaving 11 bases between the germline ends. CDR3 sequence: CASSVAGAREKLFF. In nucleotides, the CDR3 is TGTGCCAGCAGCGTAGCAGGGGCTCGGGAAAAACTGTTTTTT.

The rearrangement uses TRBV30 and TRBJ2-5; 7 nucleotides match TRBD2. Germline-derived CDR1 and CDR2 are GTSNPN and SVGIG (reference sequence). Trimming at V came to 3 bases and at J to 5 bases, leaving 15 bases not matched to a gene. The length of the CDR3 is 16 residues. CDR3 sequence: CAWSGIGEGHWETQYF. CDR3 coding DNA: TGTGCCTGGAGCGGGATTGGGGAGGGCCATTGGGAGACCCAGTACTTC.

V is TRBV6-1 and J is TRBJ1-1, with 7 bases aligning to TRBD1. Germline CDR1 and CDR2: MNHNS and SASEGT. The CDR3 covers 15 residues. V was pared by 5 bases and J by 5 bases, with 11 bases of the junction left unmatched. The CDR3 DNA sequence: TGTGCCAGCAGTCCCGGGACAGAGATTGAGACTGAAGCTTTCTTT. It codes for CASSPGTEIETEAFF.

The V call is TRBV2, the J call TRBJ2-5, with 9 bases matching TRBD1. Germline CDR1 and CDR2: SNHLY and FYNNEI. The CDR3 is 14 residues long. V trimming: 7 bases; J trimming: 4 bases; junction bases outside the gene matches: 7. In DNA form, the CDR3 reads TGTGCCAGCACCCCCGGGACAGGGAGAGAGACCCAGTACTTC. Translating gives CASTPGTGRETQYF.

The rearrangement links TRBV28 to TRBJ2-3; D may be TRBD1 (6 bases). The ends were cut back, 3 bases at V and 2 bases at J, with 12 bases in the middle. The germline V gene encodes CDR1 MDHEN and CDR2 SYDVKM. The CDR3 has 15 residues. Here the CDR3 reads CASSFTGQYTDTQYF. The DNA of the CDR3 is TGTGCCAGCAGTTTCACAGGGCAATACACAGATACGCAGTATTTT.

The chain has TRBV28 and TRBJ2-7; D is unresolved. With 5 bases removed from V and 5 bases from J, the gap between germline ends came to 16 bases. The CDR3 runs 14 residues. Looked up from germline, CDR1 is MDHEN and CDR2 is SYDVKM. CDR3 residues: CASSPLDLYNEQYF. CDR3 DNA sequence: TGTGCCAGCAGTCCCCTAGATCTCTACAACGAGCAGTACTTC.

The chain recombines TRBV6-5 with TRBJ1-1; D gene uncertain. Trimming pared 6 bases from V and 1 base from J, leaving 6 bases between. The germline CDR1 and CDR2 sequences are MNHEY and SVGAGI. This CDR3 region has 12 residues. In DNA form, the CDR3 reads TGTGCCAGCAGGCCAGGGAACACTGAAGCTTTCTTT. Encoded protein: CASRPGNTEAFF.

The chain combines TRBV6-5 with TRBJ2-5; 7 positions match TRBD1. Germline loops: CDR1 MNHEY, CDR2 SVGAGI. The junction had 3 bases not matched to a gene; V was cut back by 0 bases and J by 8 bases. The CDR3 has 13 amino acids. The CDR3 spells CASSYSRQGTQYF. CDR3 bases: TGTGCCAGCAGTTACTCGAGACAGGGAACCCAGTACTTC.

The chain has TRBV15 and TRBJ2-1; a possible D gene is TRBD1 (5 bases). Between the trimmed V and J ends, which lost 0 bases and 0 bases, there was a span of 6 bases. Looked up from germline, CDR1 is LNHNV and CDR2 is YYDKDF (reference sequence). The CDR3 runs to 15 residues. CDR3 coding DNA: TGTGCCACCAGCAGAGATAGGGGCTCCTACAATGAGCAGTTCTTC. It specifies CATSRDRGSYNEQFF.

This chain connects TRBV19 to TRBJ2-1, with D perhaps TRBD1 (6 bases). V was trimmed by 3 bases and J by 8 bases, leaving 14 bases between them. The CDR3 covers 14 residues. Germline assignment: CDR1 LNHDA and CDR2 SQIVND (reference sequence). The CDR3 coding sequence is TGTGCCAGTAGTATGCAGGGGACCCCTCATGAGCAGTTCTTC. Translating gives CASSMQGTPHEQFF.

This rearrangement joins TRBV2 to TRBJ1-1, with D possibly TRBD1 on 5 matching bases. The CDR3 is made up of 11 amino acids. Germline-derived CDR1 and CDR2 are SNHLY and FYNNEI. Trimming pared 2 bases from V and 11 bases from J, leaving 9 bases between. CDR3 nucleotide sequence: TGTGCCAGCAGTGAATACAGGTCGGCTTTCTTT. Translation gives CASSEYRSAFF.